The 15 T cell receptor beta chains given below trace back to one sample, sequenced in a study of T cells after yellow fever vaccination. One entry per CDR3 protein, called by TCRdb with MiXCR from the 5' RACE reads. The table has 300,000 to 350,000 distinct CDR3 sequences, around 4.1% seen once. The input for sequencing was PBMCs, taken 5 days after the yellow fever booster vaccination. These TCRs come from a man aged 18-30 years who received the YFV17D yellow fever vaccine.

The sample holds a few counts of this clonotype. V gene TRBV6-5 combines with J gene TRBJ2-2; D remains unclear. Trimming took 4 bases from V and 2 from J, leaving 8 bases between them. The CDR3 sequence is 14 residues long. The germline CDR1 and CDR2 sequences are MNHEY and SVGAGI. CDR3 residues: CASSLLYNTGELFF. The CDR3 coding sequence is TGTGCCAGCAGTTTGTTATATAACACCGGGGAGCTGTTTTTT.

In this sample, this clonotype turned up many times. The chain couples TRBV4-1 to TRBJ1-1; D gene unclear. CDR1 is MGHRA and CDR2 is YSYEKL in the germline V gene. The CDR3 spans 15 residues. The V end was cut by 0 bases, the J end by 5 bases, with 13 bases between. CDR3 coding DNA: TGCGCCAGCAGCCAAGATCCGGGATGGGGAACTGAAGCTTTCTTT. This sequence encodes CASSQDPGWGTEAFF.

This clonotype has only a few counts. The chain joins TRBV3-1 to TRBJ2-7; D remains ambiguous. Looked up from germline, CDR1 is LGHDT and CDR2 is YNNKEL (reference sequence). With 0 bases removed from V and 0 bases from J, the gap between germline ends came to 6 bases. The CDR3 loop spans 14 amino acids. The DNA for the CDR3 is TGTGCCAGCAGCCAAGAGGGTTTCTCCTACGAGCAGTACTTC. This encodes CASSQEGFSYEQYF.

This clonotype came up many times. The rearrangement uses TRBV10-3 and TRBJ2-7, with unresolved D. The germline gives CDR1 ENHRY, CDR2 SYGVKD. The length of the CDR3 is 12 residues. Trimming stripped 5 bases from V and 3 bases from J, with 8 bases between. The CDR3 coding sequence is TGTGCCATCAGTCCGACGGTCTACGAGCAGTACTTC. Translated: CAISPTVYEQYF.

The chain carries TRBV10-3 and TRBJ2-3; perhaps TRBD1 as D (6 bases). V was cut by 2 bases and J by 0 bases, with 6 bases left in between. Germline-derived CDR1 and CDR2 are ENHRY and SYGVKD. CDR3 size: 14 residues. This CDR3 is CAISEDRSTDTQYF. In DNA, the CDR3 is TGTGCCATCAGTGAGGACAGGAGCACAGATACGCAGTATTTT.

This clonotype was seen a handful of times. The V gene is TRBV7-2, the J gene TRBJ1-2; 9 nucleotides line up with TRBD1. V lost 4 bases, J lost 6 bases, and 3 bases stayed unmatched. Germline CDR1 and CDR2: SGHTA and FQGNSA. The CDR3 spans 13 residues. The CDR3 loop is CASSWDRVNGYTF. Written as DNA, the CDR3 is TGTGCCAGCAGCTGGGACAGGGTGAATGGCTACACCTTC.

V and J are TRBV7-2 and TRBJ1-2; no definite D call. Trimming stripped 5 bases from V and 0 bases from J, with 13 bases between. The germline V gene has CDR1 SGHTA and CDR2 FQGNSA. This CDR3 is built from 15 residues. CDR3: CASSGRRAANYGYTF. The CDR3 bases are TGTGCCAGCAGCGGCCGGCGGGCAGCTAACTATGGCTACACCTTC.

This clonotype has a handful of counts. The chain uses TRBV28 and TRBJ2-5; a possible D gene is TRBD1 (6 bases). This CDR3 region has 15 residues. The germline V gene has CDR1 MDHEN and CDR2 SYDVKM. V gave up 6 bases and J gave up 1 base, with 15 bases separating them. CDR3 residues: CASRRRQALQETQYF. The CDR3 nucleotides read TGTGCCAGCAGGCGAAGACAGGCCCTCCAAGAGACCCAGTACTTC.

The chain combines TRBV5-3 with TRBJ2-7; weak D call: TRBD2 (5 bases). TRBV5-3 is filed as an ORF, its function uncertain. The CDR3 extends over 17 amino acids. Deletions cut 4 bases from V and 2 bases from J, with 22 bases between. The CDR3 spells CARSLVRDGKGTYEQYV. The CDR3 DNA sequence: TGTGCCAGAAGCCTGGTGAGGGATGGGAAAGGAACCTACGAGCAGTACGTC.

This clonotype was counted at least ten times. The chain combines TRBV6-5 with TRBJ1-6; D is unclear. V was cut by 9 bases and J by 7 bases, with 10 bases left in between. This CDR3 region has 12 residues. Germline loops: CDR1 MNHEY, CDR2 SVGAGI. Here the CDR3 reads CASQRSNSPLHF. CDR3 bases: TGTGCCAGTCAGAGGAGCAATTCACCCCTCCACTTT.

V and J are TRBV4-3 and TRBJ2-1; 15 bases are shared with TRBD2. The CDR3 has 15 residues. The trim removed 4 bases at V and 8 bases at J, leaving 3 bases unmatched. CDR1 is LGHNA, CDR2 YSLEER, per germline. CDR3 sequence reads: CASSPWTSGGDEQFF. The CDR3 DNA reads TGCGCCAGCAGCCCCTGGACTAGCGGGGGGGATGAGCAGTTCTTC.

This clonotype was observed many times. This sequence joins TRBV18 and TRBJ1-2; no clear D. The CDR3 spans 15 residues. V was pared by 6 bases and J by 0 bases, with 14 bases between. CDR1 is KGHSH and CDR2 is LQKENI in the germline V gene. The CDR3 reads CASSPGPGANYGYTF. In nucleotides, the CDR3 is TGTGCCAGCTCCCCAGGACCCGGAGCTAACTATGGCTACACCTTC.

The V gene is TRBV5-1, the J gene TRBJ2-5; TRBD1 matches 8 bases. CDR3 size: 16 residues. Germline CDR1 reads SGHRS; CDR2 reads YFSETQ. Trimming removed 4 bases from V and 2 bases from J; junction bases left unmatched: 10. The CDR3 reads CASSRAPDRAQETQYF. The CDR3 DNA reads as TGCGCCAGCAGCAGGGCTCCGGACAGGGCACAAGAGACCCAGTACTTC.

V usage is TRBV18 and J usage is TRBJ2-5; D call uncertain. The V and J ends lost 6 bases and 2 bases respectively, with 13 bases between them. Germline CDR1 reads KGHSH; CDR2 reads LQKENI. This CDR3 is 14 amino acids long. The CDR3 loop is CASSQDAYQETQYF. Written as DNA, the CDR3 is TGTGCCAGCTCCCAGGATGCATATCAAGAGACCCAGTACTTC. Full variable domain (remainder filled in from reference TRBV18 and TRBJ2-5): NAGVMQNPRHLVRRRGQEARLRCSPMKGHSHVYWYRQLPEEGLKFMVYLQKENIIDESGMPKERFSAEFPKEGPSILRIQQVVRGDSAAYFCASSQDAYQETQYFGPGTRLLVL.

The chain uses TRBV7-2 and TRBJ1-2; tentatively, D is TRBD1 (5 bases). Trimming left V 4 bases short and J 6 bases short, with 15 bases between. The CDR3 consists of 14 residues. CDR1 is SGHTA, CDR2 FQGNSA, per germline. CDR3 DNA sequence: TGTGCCAGCAGCTCGGCGGGGCGAACTAATGGCTACACCTTC. Encoded protein: CASSSAGRTNGYTF.